What follows describes a single T cell receptor beta chain. Its antigen is currently unknown. The CDR3 length is 16 residues. Germline-derived CDR1 and CDR2 are SGHRS and YFSETQ. The V end was cut by 0 bases, the J end by 10 bases, with 20 bases between. The source of the sample is a study of OX40 agonist ivuxolimab in advanced cancers. About the research overall: Eligibility rules accepted prior anti-PD-1, anti-PD-L1 or anti-CTLA-4 therapy, and roughly 40% had some.

Overall study findings and caveats: Patients who responded partially at 0.1-3.0 mg/kg showed clonal expansion ranking among the lowest.

Any history of autoimmune disease or systemic immunosuppression disqualified patients. Peripheral blood came from all dose cohorts at three timepoints. The table came from immunoSEQ multiplex PCR; TCRdb's copy has only in-frame clones and leaves some out. The sample lists some 45,000 clones; more than 75% were seen once. This sequence was found in an adult with an advanced solid tumor such as melanoma, head and neck, liver or kidney cancer. The rearrangement joins TRBV5-1 to TRBJ2-1; tentatively, D is TRBD2 (7 bases). The sample was CD4+ or CD8+ T cells sorted from blood, taken in a trial of the OX40 agonist ivuxolimab. The CDR3 region has the DNA TGCGCCAGCAGCTTGGTGGGGAGGGGGGAGATATTGGAGCAGTTCTTC. Amino acid sequence: CASSLVGRGEILEQFF.